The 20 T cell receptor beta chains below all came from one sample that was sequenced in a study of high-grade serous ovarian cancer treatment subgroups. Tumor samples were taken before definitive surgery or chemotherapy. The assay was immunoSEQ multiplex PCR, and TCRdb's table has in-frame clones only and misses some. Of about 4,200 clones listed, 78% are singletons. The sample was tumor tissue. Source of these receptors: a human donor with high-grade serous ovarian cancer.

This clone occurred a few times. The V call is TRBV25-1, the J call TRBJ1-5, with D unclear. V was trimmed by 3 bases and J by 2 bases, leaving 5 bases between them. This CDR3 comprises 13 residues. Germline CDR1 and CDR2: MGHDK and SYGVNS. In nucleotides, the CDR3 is TGTGCCAGCAGTGATCGAGGCAATCAGCCCCAGCATTTT. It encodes CASSDRGNQPQHF.

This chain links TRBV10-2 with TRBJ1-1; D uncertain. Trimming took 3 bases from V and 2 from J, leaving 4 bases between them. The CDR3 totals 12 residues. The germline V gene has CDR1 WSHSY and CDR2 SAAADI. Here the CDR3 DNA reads TGCGCCAGCAGTGAACAAAACACTGAAGCTTTCTTT. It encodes CASSEQNTEAFF.

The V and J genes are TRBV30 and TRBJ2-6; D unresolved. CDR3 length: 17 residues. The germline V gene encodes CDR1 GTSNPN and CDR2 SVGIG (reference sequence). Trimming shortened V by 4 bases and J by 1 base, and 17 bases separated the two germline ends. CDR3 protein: CAWTQLYFRSGANVLTF. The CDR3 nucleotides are TGTGCCTGGACGCAATTGTACTTTCGATCTGGGGCCAACGTCCTGACTTTC.

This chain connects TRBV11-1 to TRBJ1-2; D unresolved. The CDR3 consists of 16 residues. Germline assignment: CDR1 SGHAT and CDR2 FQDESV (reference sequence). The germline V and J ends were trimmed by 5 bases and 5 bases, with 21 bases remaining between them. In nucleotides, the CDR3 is TGTGCCAGCAGCCACACTCCCGGGGAGGGAAAATATGGCTACACCTTC. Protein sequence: CASSHTPGEGKYGYTF.

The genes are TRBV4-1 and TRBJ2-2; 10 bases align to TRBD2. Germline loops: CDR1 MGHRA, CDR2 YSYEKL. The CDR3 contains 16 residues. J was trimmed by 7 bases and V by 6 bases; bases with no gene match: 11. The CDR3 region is CASRDPSGGAVGELFF. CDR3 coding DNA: TGCGCCAGCAGGGATCCGAGCGGGGGGGCCGTCGGGGAGCTGTTTTTT.

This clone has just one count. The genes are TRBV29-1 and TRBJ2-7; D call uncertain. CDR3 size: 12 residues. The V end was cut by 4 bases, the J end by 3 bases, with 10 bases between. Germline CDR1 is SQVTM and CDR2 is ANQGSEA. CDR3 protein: CSVALIGYEQYF. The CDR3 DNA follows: TGCAGCGTTGCACTGATCGGCTACGAGCAGTACTTC.

The CDR3 spells CASRVGQGSEAFF. DNA for the CDR3: TGTGCCAGCAGGGTCGGACAGGGCAGTGAAGCTTTCTTT. J is TRBJ1-1 and V is TRBV6-9; TRBD1 matches at 8 bases. Trimming took 6 bases from V and 7 from J; bases not matched to a gene: 7. Germline V gives CDR1 MNHGY, CDR2 SVAAGI. This CDR3 comprises 13 residues.

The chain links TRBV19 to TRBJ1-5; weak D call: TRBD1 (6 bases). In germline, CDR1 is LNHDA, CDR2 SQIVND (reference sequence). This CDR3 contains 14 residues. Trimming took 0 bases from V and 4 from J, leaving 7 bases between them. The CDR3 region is CASSIDRGNQPQHF. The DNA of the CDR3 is TGTGCCAGTAGTATAGACAGGGGTAATCAGCCCCAGCATTTT.

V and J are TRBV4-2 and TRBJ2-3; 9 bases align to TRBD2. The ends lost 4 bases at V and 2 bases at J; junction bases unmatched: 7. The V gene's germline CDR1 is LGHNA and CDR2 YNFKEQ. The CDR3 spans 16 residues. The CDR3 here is CASSPRSGGYTDTQYF. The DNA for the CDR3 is TGTGCCAGCAGCCCCCGTAGCGGGGGATACACAGATACGCAGTATTTT.

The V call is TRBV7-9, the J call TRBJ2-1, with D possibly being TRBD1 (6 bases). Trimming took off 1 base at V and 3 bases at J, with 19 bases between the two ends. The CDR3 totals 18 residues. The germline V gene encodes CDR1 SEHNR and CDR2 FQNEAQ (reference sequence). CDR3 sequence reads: CASSLVRPGVVGYNEQFF. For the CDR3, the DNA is TGTGCCAGCAGCTTAGTCCGTCCAGGGGTTGTCGGCTACAATGAGCAGTTCTTC.

The chain's CDR3 is CSVEKGRTNEQFF. The CDR3 bases are TGCAGCGTTGAAAAAGGACGGACCAATGAGCAGTTCTTC. The genes are TRBV29-1 and TRBJ2-1; no reliable D call. Trimming removed 2 bases from V and 6 bases from J, with 11 bases in between. The CDR3 consists of 13 residues. The germline V gene encodes CDR1 SQVTM and CDR2 ANQGSEA.

The CDR3 here is CATRRAGEDTQYF. CDR3 DNA: TGTGCCACCCGTAGAGCGGGGGAAGATACGCAGTATTTT. The chain has TRBV15 and TRBJ2-3; 8 bases line up with TRBD2. The junction had 6 bases not matched to a gene; V was cut back by 8 bases and J by 5 bases. The CDR3 extends over 13 amino acids. Germline CDR1 and CDR2: LNHNV and YYDKDF (reference sequence).

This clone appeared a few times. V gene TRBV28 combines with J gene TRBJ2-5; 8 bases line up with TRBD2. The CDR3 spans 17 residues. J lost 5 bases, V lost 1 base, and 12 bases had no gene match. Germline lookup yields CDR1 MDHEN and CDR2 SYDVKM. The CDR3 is CASSLSGGGLYSETQYF. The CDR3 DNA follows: TGTGCCAGCAGTTTATCTGGCGGGGGGCTGTATAGCGAGACCCAGTACTTC.

The CDR3 sequence: CASSYGGDSLSYEQYF. Written as DNA, the CDR3 is TGTGCCAGCAGTTACGGTGGGGACAGCCTATCCTACGAGCAGTACTTC. The rearrangement links TRBV6-5 to TRBJ2-7; 7 nucleotides match TRBD1. V was pared by 2 bases and J by 1 base, with 8 bases of the junction left unmatched. The CDR3 is made up of 16 amino acids. CDR1 is MNHEY and CDR2 is SVGAGI in the germline V gene.

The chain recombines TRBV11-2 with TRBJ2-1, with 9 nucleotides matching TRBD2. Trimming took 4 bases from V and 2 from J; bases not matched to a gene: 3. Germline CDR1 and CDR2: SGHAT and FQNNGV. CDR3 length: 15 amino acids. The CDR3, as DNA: TGTGCCAGCAGCTGGGCGGGGGGGGCCTACAATGAGCAGTTCTTC. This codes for CASSWAGGAYNEQFF.

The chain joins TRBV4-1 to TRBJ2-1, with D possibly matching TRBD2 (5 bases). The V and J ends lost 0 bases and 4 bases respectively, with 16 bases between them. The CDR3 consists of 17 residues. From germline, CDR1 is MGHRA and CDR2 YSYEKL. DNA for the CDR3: TGCGCCAGCAGCCAAGACCCAGGACTTGAGGTTTACAATGAGCAGTTCTTC. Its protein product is CASSQDPGLEVYNEQFF.

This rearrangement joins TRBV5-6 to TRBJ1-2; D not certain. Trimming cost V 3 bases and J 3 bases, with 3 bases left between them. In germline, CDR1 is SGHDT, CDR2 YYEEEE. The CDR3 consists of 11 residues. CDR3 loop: CASSSYYGYTF. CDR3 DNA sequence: TGTGCCAGCAGCTCCTACTATGGCTACACCTTC. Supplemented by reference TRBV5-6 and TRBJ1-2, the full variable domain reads DAGVTQSPTHLIKTRGQQVTLRCSPKSGHDTVSWYQQALGQGPQFIFQYYEEEERQRGNFPDRFSGHQFPNYSSELNVNALLLGDSALYLCASSSYYGYTFGSGTRLTVV.

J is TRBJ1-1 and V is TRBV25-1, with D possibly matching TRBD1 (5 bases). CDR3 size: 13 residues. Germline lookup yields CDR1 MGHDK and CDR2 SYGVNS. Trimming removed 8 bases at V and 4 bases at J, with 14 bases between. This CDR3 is CASAGQWSTEAFF. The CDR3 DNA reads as TGTGCCAGCGCGGGGCAATGGAGCACTGAAGCTTTCTTT.

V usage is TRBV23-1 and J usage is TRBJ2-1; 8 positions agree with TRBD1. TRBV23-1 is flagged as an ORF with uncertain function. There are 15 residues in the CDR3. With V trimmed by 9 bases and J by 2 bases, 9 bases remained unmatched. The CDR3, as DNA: TGCGCCAGTAAGATTCGACAGGGGCCCTACAATGAGCAGTTCTTC. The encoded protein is CASKIRQGPYNEQFF.

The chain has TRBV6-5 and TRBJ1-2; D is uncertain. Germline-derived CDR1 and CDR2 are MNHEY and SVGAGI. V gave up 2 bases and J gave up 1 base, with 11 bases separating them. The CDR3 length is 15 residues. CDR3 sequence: CASSYKRRINYGYTF. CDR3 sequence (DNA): TGTGCCAGCAGTTACAAACGACGAATTAACTATGGCTACACCTTC.